This entry is about one TCR beta chain. Its specificity is not known. The sample originates from a study of T cells expressing NK-cell markers. Study-wide context: Of eight sequenced donors, seven were HCMV-seropositive and one HCMV-seronegative. Points from the study as a whole: Whether expanded NKG2C+ T cell clones recognized HCMV stayed uncertain. Dominant NKG2C+ clonotype frequencies of about 1.0-7.5% of CD8+ T cells were measured in more than 5 donors. The same clonotypes also predominated in the CD3+CD56-NKG2C+ fraction of a few donors.

The CDR3 has 14 residues. CDR1 MNHEY and CDR2 SMNVEV come from the germline V gene (reference sequence). TCRdb re-called the 5' RACE reads and catalogs CDR3 proteins one per entry, DNA excluded. The sample has 500,000 to 600,000 distinct CDR3 sequences. This rearrangement joins TRBV27 to TRBJ1-5. The receptor was isolated from a man aged 18-30 years in good health. The specimen sequenced was blood T cells: a sorted CD56 or NKG2C T cell subset, CD4+ or CD8+ T cells, or bulk PBMC T cells (not recorded which). CDR3 region: CASRTTVGNQPQHF.